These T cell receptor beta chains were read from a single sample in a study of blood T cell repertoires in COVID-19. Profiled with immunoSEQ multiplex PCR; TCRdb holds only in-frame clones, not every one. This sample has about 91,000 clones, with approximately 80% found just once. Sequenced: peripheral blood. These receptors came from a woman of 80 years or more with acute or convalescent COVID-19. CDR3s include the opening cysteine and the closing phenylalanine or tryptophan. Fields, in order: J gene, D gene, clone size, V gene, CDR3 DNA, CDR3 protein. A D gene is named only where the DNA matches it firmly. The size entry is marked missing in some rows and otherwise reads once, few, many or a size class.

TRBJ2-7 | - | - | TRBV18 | TGTGCCAGCTCACCCCCCGGGGTAGCGGCCTACGAGCAGTACTTC | CASSPPGVAAYEQYF
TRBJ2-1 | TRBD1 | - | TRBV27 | TGTGCCAGCAGCCTTAGGGGACAGGGGCTATCCTACAATGAGCAGTTCTTC | CASSLRGQGLSYNEQFF
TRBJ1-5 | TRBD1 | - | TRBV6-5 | TGTGCCAGCAGACAACAGGGGGTTAGCAATCAGCCCCAGCATTTT | CASRQQGVSNQPQHF
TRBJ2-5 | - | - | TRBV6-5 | TGTGCCAGCCACCAGGGCGTCCAAGAGACCCAGTACTTC | CASHQGVQETQYF
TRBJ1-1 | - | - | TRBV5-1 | TGCGCCAGCAGCCGGGGGTCGACAGAACCTGAAGCTTTCTTT | CASSRGSTEPEAFF
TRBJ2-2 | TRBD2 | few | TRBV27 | TGTGCCAGCCTACCGGGACTAGGCACCGGGGAGCTGTTTTTT | CASLPGLGTGELFF
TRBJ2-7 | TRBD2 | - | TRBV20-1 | TGCAGTGCTAGTGGGTCCGGGAGGGCCGACTTATACGAGCAGTACTTC | CSASGSGRADLYEQYF
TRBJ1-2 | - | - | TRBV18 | TGTGCCAGCGAATCCCGCAGGGGTTCTAACTATGGCTACACCTTC | CASESRRGSNYGYTF
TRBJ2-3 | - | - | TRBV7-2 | TGTGCCAGCAGCCTTTACGGAGATACGCAGTATTTT | CASSLYGDTQYF
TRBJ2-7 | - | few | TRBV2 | TGTGCCAGCACCAGGACAGTCGGAGCCTACGAGCAGTACTTC | CASTRTVGAYEQYF
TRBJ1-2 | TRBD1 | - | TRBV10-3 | TGTGCCATCATGCCTTACCCGGGACAGGGAAAGGACTATGGCTACACCTTC | CAIMPYPGQGKDYGYTF
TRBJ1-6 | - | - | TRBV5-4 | TGTGCCACCGCCCCCCGATCCGGGGGTTCACCCCTCCACTTT | CATAPRSGGSPLHF
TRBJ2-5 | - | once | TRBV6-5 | TGTGCCAGCAGTTACTCCGTCAGGGGTCAGGAGACCCAGTACTTC | CASSYSVRGQETQYF
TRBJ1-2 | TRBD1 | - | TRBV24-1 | TGTGCCACCAGTGATTTTAGGGGGGACAGGGCCTCTTTCGGCTACACCTTC | CATSDFRGDRASFGYTF
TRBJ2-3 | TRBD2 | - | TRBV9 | TGTGCCAGCAGCGGTAGCGGGGACGGCACAGATACGCAGTATTTT | CASSGSGDGTDTQYF
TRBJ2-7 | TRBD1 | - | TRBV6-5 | TGTGCCAGCAGTTACACGAACAGGGGCGAGCAGTACTTC | CASSYTNRGEQYF
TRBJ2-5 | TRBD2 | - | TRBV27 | TGTGCCAGCAGTTCCCGGACTAGCGGGGAGGTTTCGAAGTACTTC | CASSSRTSGEVSKYF
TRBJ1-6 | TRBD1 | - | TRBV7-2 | TGTGCCAGCAGCTTAGGACAGGGGGCGTGGTCACCCCTCCACTTT | CASSLGQGAWSPLHF
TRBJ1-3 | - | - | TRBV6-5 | TGTGCCAGCAGTAGCGGACGGAGCTCTGGAAACACCATATATTTT | CASSSGRSSGNTIYF
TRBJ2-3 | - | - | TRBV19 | TGTGCCAGTAGTATTAGGGGGGGAGATACGCAGTATTTT | CASSIRGGDTQYF
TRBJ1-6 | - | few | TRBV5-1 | TGCGCCAGCAAGGAGGACTCTAATTCACCCCTCCACTTT | CASKEDSNSPLHF
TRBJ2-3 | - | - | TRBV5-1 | TGCGCCAGCAGCTTAAGAGCCCGGACAGATACGCAGTATTTT | CASSLRARTDTQYF
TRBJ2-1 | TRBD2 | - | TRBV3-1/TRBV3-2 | TGTGCCAGCAGCCAAGATCCGGCGGGGGGAGGGGATGAGCAGTTCTTC | CASSQDPAGGGDEQFF
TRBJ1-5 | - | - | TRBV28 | TGTGCCAGCACCCCCTCCGCGGGCCGGTTTAGCAATCAGCTCCAGCATTTT | CASTPSAGRFSNQLQHF
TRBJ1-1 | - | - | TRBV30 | TGTGCCTGGAGTAGGGAGGAGAACACTGAAGCTTTCTTT | CAWSREENTEAFF
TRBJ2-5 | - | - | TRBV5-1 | TGCGCCAGCAGCTTGTCAGGGGCCGAGACCCAGTACTTC | CASSLSGAETQYF
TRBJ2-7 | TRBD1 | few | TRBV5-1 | TGCGCCAGCAGCTGGGGACAGGGGGGGTACGAGCAGTACTTC | CASSWGQGGYEQYF
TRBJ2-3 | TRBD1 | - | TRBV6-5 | TGTGCCAGCAACTATGACAGGGCCACAGATACGCAGTATTTT | CASNYDRATDTQYF
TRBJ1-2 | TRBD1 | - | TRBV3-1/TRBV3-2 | TGTGCCAGCAGCCATGACAGGGATGGCTACACCTTC | CASSHDRDGYTF
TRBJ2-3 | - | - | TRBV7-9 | TGTGCCAGCAGCTTATCCTCAGACACAGATACGCAGTATTTT | CASSLSSDTDTQYF
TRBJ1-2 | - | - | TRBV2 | TGTGCCAGCCGACCGCCGGGCTATGGCTACACCTTC | CASRPPGYGYTF
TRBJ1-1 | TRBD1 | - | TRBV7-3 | TGTGCCAGCGTATCTTCAGGGGGATCAGCTTTCTTT | CASVSSGGSAFF
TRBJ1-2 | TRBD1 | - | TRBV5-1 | TGCGCCAGCAGCTTGGGAGGGGGCTCCGGACGTGGCTACACCTTC | CASSLGGGSGRGYTF
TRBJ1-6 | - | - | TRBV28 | TGTGCCAGCAGTTTAGCAGGGTCCCCTAATTCACCCCTCCACTTT | CASSLAGSPNSPLHF
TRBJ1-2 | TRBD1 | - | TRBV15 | TGTGCCACCAGCAATAGGACAGGGGGGAGGTATGGCTACACCTTC | CATSNRTGGRYGYTF
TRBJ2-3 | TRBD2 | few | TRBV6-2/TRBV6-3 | TGTGCCAGCAGTTACCGGGGGACTAGCGGGGGCAGCACAGATACGCAGTATTTT | CASSYRGTSGGSTDTQYF
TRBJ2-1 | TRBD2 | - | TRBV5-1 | TGCGCCAGCAGCTTAGCGGGAGGAAACTACAATGAGCAGTTCTTC | CASSLAGGNYNEQFF
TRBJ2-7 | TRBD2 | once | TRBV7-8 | TGTGCCAGCAGCTTAGCAACTAGCGGGTGGGTTTCCTACGAGCAGTACTTC | CASSLATSGWVSYEQYF
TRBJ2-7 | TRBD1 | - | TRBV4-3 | TGCGCCAGCAGCCAAGATTGGGGACAGGGCTACGAGCAGTACTTC | CASSQDWGQGYEQYF
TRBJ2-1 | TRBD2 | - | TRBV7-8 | TGTGCCAGCAGCCCTAGGGGGACTAGCGGTCCTCGGTACAATGAGCAGTTCTTC | CASSPRGTSGPRYNEQFF
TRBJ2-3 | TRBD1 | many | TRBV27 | TGTGCCAGCAGAATCCGGACAGGTTATTTGGATACGCAGTATTTT | CASRIRTGYLDTQYF
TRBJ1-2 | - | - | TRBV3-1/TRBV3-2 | TGTGCCAGCTCAGGGGACGGCTATGGCTACACCTTC | CASSGDGYGYTF
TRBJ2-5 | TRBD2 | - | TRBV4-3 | TGCGCCAGCAGCCAAGGGGGGACTAGCGGTGGGGAGACCCAGTACTTC | CASSQGGTSGGETQYF
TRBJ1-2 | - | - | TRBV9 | TGTGCCAGCAGCGAAAGGGACACGGCTAACTATGGCTACACCTTC | CASSERDTANYGYTF
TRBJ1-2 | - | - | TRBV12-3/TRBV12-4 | TGTGCCAGCAGTTTAGGACAGTCCTATGGCTACACCTTC | CASSLGQSYGYTF
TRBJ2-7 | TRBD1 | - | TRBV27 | TGTGCCAGCAGTTTTTCCCGACAGGGTACCTACGAGCAGTACTTC | CASSFSRQGTYEQYF
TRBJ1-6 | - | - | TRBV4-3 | TGCGCCAGCGGTCGGGGGTATAATTCACCCCTCCACTTT | CASGRGYNSPLHF
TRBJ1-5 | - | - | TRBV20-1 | TGCAGTGCTAGTCAGTTTCGGGGGGACAATCAGCCCCAGCATTTT | CSASQFRGDNQPQHF
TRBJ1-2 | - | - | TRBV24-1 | TGTGCCACCAGTGATGAAACCCTCCATCTAGGCTACACCTTC | CATSDETLHLGYTF
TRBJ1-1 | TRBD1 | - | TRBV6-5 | TGTGCCAGCAGTAGGGACAGGGGAGAAAAAGCTTTCTTT | CASSRDRGEKAFF
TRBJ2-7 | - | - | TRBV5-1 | TGCGCCAGCAGCCCCTCGCAGGGAACCTACGAGCAGTACTTC | CASSPSQGTYEQYF
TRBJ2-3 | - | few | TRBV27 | TGTGCCAGCACGGCAGGTGACACAGATACGCAGTATTTT | CASTAGDTDTQYF
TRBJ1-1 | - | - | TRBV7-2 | TGTGCCAGCAGCGTGGACAGTTGGAACACTGAAGCTTTCTTT | CASSVDSWNTEAFF
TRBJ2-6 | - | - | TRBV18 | TGTGCCAGCTCAGGCCAGGGGAAATCTGGGGCCAACGTCCTGACTTTC | CASSGQGKSGANVLTF
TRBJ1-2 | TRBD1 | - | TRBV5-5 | TGTGCCAGCAGCCCTGGACAGGGGGCTAAAGGCTACACCTTC | CASSPGQGAKGYTF
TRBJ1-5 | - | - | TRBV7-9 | TGTGCCAGCAGCATTAGCGGGGGAGGGCTGGGAGGCAATCAGCCCCAGCATTTT | CASSISGGGLGGNQPQHF
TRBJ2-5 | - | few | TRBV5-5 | TGTGCCAGCAGCATCACAGGGAGCGAGACCCAGTACTTC | CASSITGSETQYF